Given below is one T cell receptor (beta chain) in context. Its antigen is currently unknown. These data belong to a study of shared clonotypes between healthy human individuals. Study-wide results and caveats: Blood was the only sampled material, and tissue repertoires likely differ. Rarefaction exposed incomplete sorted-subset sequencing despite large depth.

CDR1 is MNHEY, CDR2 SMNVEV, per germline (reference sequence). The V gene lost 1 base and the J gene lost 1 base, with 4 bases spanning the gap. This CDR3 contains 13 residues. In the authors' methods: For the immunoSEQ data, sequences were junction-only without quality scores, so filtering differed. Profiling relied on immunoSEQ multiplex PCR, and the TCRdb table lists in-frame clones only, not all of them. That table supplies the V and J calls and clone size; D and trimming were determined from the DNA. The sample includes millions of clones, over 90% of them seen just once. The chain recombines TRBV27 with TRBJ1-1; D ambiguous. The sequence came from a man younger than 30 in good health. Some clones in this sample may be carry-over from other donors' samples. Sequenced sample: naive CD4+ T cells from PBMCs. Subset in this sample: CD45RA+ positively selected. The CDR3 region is CASSLLGNTEAFF. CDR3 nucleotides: TGTGCCAGCAGTTTATTGGGGAACACTGAAGCTTTCTTT.